One sample yielded the 23 T cell receptor beta chains listed below, sequenced in a study of response to subunit inactivated influenza vaccine. TCRdb independently ran MiXCR on the RT-PCR reads; one entry per CDR3 protein. Of a few hundred thousand distinct CDR3 sequences in the sample, 12% are singletons; the top ten hold more than 7%. Sequenced here: non-naive T cells sorted from PBMCs, sampled about 14 days before vaccination. The receptors derive from a man in his forties or fifties who received an inactivated influenza vaccine.

In its sample, this clonotype was seen a few times. The chain employs TRBV20-1 and TRBJ2-5; D possibly corresponds to TRBD2 (5 bases). The length of the CDR3 is 13 residues. The V end was cut by 2 bases, the J end by 0 bases, with 7 bases between. From germline, CDR1 is DFQATT and CDR2 SNEGSKA (reference sequence). Here the CDR3 DNA reads TGCAGTGCTAGAACCGGGAACCAAGAGACCCAGTACTTC. It yields the protein CSARTGNQETQYF.

Many counts were recorded for this clonotype. The chain is built from TRBV20-1 and TRBJ2-1; D uncertain. The CDR3 is 15 amino acids. Germline V CDR1 and CDR2: DFQATT, SNEGSKA (reference sequence). The ends were cut back, 1 base at V and 5 bases at J, with 15 bases in the middle. CDR3 residues: CSARAKRSTHNEQFF. The CDR3 region has the DNA TGCAGTGCTAGAGCGAAGCGCAGCACACACAATGAGCAGTTCTTC.

This clonotype has at least ten counts. The chain joins TRBV4-1 to TRBJ1-1, with no clear D. Germline CDR1 is MGHRA and CDR2 is YSYEKL. This CDR3 spans 18 amino acids. V lost 0 bases and J lost 1, with 18 bases in between. The CDR3 coding sequence is TGCGCCAGCAGCCAAGATCAGGCCATTTTGGGCAGGAACACTGAAGCTTTCTTT. Its translation: CASSQDQAILGRNTEAFF.

This chain joins TRBV20-1 and TRBJ2-7; 13 bases map to TRBD2. In germline, CDR1 is DFQATT, CDR2 SNEGSKA (reference sequence). The CDR3 totals 13 residues. With 5 bases clipped from V and 6 bases from J, the junction kept 4 bases outside the gene matches. CDR3: CSARTSGGAEQYF. The CDR3 nucleotides read TGCAGTGCTCGAACTAGCGGGGGGGCCGAGCAGTACTTC.

V gene TRBV7-8 combines with J gene TRBJ2-7; 12 bases fit TRBD1. J gave up 0 bases and V 5 bases, and 8 bases lay outside the gene matches. Germline assignment: CDR1 SGHVS and CDR2 FQNEAQ. The CDR3 runs to 17 residues. The CDR3, as DNA: TGTGCCAGCAGCCAGGGGACAGGGGGCTTTAGCTCCTACGAGCAGTACTTC. This gives the protein CASSQGTGGFSSYEQYF.

The table lists this clonotype with a few counts. The germline gene is not matched at one end of the junction; a read error may be the cause. The chain uses TRBV7-9 and TRBJ1-2, with 9 bases fitting TRBD1. The V gene's germline CDR1 is SEHNR and CDR2 FQNEAQ (reference sequence). The CDR3 extends over 14 amino acids. Here the CDR3 reads CASSVAGTGFGYTF. DNA of the CDR3: TGTGCCAGCAGCGTAGCCGGGACAGGGTTTGGCTACACCTTC.

This chain joins TRBV3-1 and TRBJ2-7, with TRBD1 identical over 9 bases. This CDR3 contains 13 residues. V gave up 3 bases and J gave up 8 bases; unmatched junction bases: 5. Germline V gene sequence: CDR1 LGHDT, CDR2 YNNKEL (reference sequence). This CDR3 reads CASSQRDREKQYF. In nucleotides, the CDR3 is TGTGCCAGCAGCCAGCGGGACAGGGAAAAGCAGTACTTC.

The chain combines TRBV7-2 with TRBJ2-7, with D possibly matching TRBD1 (5 bases). Germline assignment: CDR1 SGHTA and CDR2 FQGNSA. The CDR3 totals 15 residues. Trimming left V 2 bases short and J 3 bases short, with 14 bases between. The CDR3 sequence: CASSLIVTVNYEQYF. The CDR3 region has the DNA TGTGCCAGCAGCTTAATTGTGACAGTGAACTACGAGCAGTACTTC.

This rearrangement joins TRBV12-3 or TRBV12-4 to TRBJ1-1; D perhaps matches TRBD1 (5 bases). The ends were cut back, 6 bases at V and 4 bases at J, with 9 bases in the middle. This CDR3 region has 12 residues. CDR3 sequence reads: CASRRGATEAFF. CDR3 nucleotide sequence: TGTGCCAGCAGAAGGGGTGCCACTGAAGCTTTCTTT.

Only a few counts were recorded for this clonotype. The V gene is TRBV7-2, the J gene TRBJ1-4; D gene ambiguous. Germline CDR1 and CDR2: SGHTA and FQGNSA. This CDR3 region has 13 residues. Trimming took 5 bases from V and 8 from J, leaving 12 bases between them. The CDR3 region has the DNA TGTGCCAGCAGCAAATATCACGAGGAAAAACTGTTTTTT. This sequence encodes CASSKYHEEKLFF.

This clonotype was counted a few times. The V and J genes are TRBV7-8 and TRBJ2-3, with 11 bases matching TRBD2. CDR1 and CDR2 (germline): SGHVS, FQNEAQ. This CDR3 has 17 amino acids. The V segment lost 0 bases and the J segment 5 bases; nucleotides outside the gene matches: 7. DNA of the CDR3: TGTGCCAGCAGCTTAGCGAGACTAGCGGGGTGGGGAGATACGCAGTATTTT. Amino acids: CASSLARLAGWGDTQYF.

V usage is TRBV24-1 and J usage is TRBJ2-3, with 10 nucleotides matching TRBD2. This CDR3 contains 16 residues. V was pared by 1 base and J by 3 bases, with 3 bases of the junction left unmatched. CDR1 is KGHDR, CDR2 SFDVKD, per germline. CDR3 nucleotides: TGTGCCACCAGTGATTTCAGGGGACTAGCGACAGATACGCAGTATTTT. Translating it yields CATSDFRGLATDTQYF.

This clonotype has ten or more counts. V usage is TRBV9 and J usage is TRBJ2-3; D not certain. The CDR3 extends over 12 amino acids. The germline V gene has CDR1 SGDLS and CDR2 YYNGEE. Trimming took off 3 bases at V and 6 bases at J, with 8 bases between the two ends. DNA for the CDR3: TGTGCCAGCAGCGGCCAGCACGATACGCAGTATTTT. As protein: CASSGQHDTQYF.

This rearrangement joins TRBV7-2 to TRBJ1-4; D is uncertain. The germline V gene encodes CDR1 SGHTA and CDR2 FQGNSA. The CDR3 is made up of 14 amino acids. Trimming removed 1 base from V and 5 bases from J, with 8 bases in between. In DNA, the CDR3 is TGTGCCAGCAGCTTAGTCTTCCTAAATGAAAAACTGTTTTTT. Translated, it gives CASSLVFLNEKLFF.

This chain joins TRBV27 and TRBJ1-2; D is perhaps TRBD1 (6 bases). This CDR3 has 13 residues. Trimming left V 7 bases short and J 7 bases short, with 16 bases between. Per the germline V gene, CDR1 is MNHEY and CDR2 is SMNVEV (reference sequence). The CDR3 sequence is CASKVGGLGGYTF. As DNA, the CDR3 is TGTGCCAGCAAGGTTGGGGGGCTCGGTGGCTACACCTTC.

Turning to this clonotype: A junction boundary mismatches the germline segment, possibly from a read error. The chain has TRBV14 and TRBJ2-1, with a tentative D call TRBD2 (5 bases). Germline V gene lookup returns CDR1 SGHDN and CDR2 FVKESK. This CDR3 spans 14 amino acids. The CDR3 nucleotides are TGTGCCCGCAGCCAGAACTTCGGGGTGGGTGAGCAGTTCTTC. Its translation is CARSQNFGVGEQFF. The full variable domain, in which reference TRBV14 and TRBJ2-1 provide the parts outside the CDR3, is EAGVTQFPSHSVIEKGQTVTLRCDPISGHDNLYWYRRVMGKEIKFLLHFVKESKQDESGMPNNRFLAERTGGTYSTLKVQPAELEDSGVYFCARSQNFGVGEQFFGPGTRLTVL.

This clonotype has ten or more counts. The chain employs TRBV7-8 and TRBJ1-5; D is unclear. In germline, CDR1 is SGHVS, CDR2 FQNEAQ. CDR3 length: 16 residues. Trimming left V 1 base short and J 1 base short, with 11 bases between. This chain's CDR3 is CASSLGFAGSNQPQHF. CDR3 coding DNA: TGTGCCAGCAGCTTAGGCTTCGCGGGAAGCAATCAGCCCCAGCATTTT.

The chain recombines TRBV20-1 with TRBJ2-1, with 8 bases that match TRBD2. This CDR3 spans 15 amino acids. After removal of 6 bases from V and 0 bases from J, the junction contained 7 bases not matched to a gene. The germline V gene has CDR1 DFQATT and CDR2 SNEGSKA (reference sequence). The CDR3 DNA sequence: TGCAGTGCCTTTAGCGGGACGAGCTCCTACAATGAGCAGTTCTTC. Amino acid sequence: CSAFSGTSSYNEQFF.

This clonotype was observed a few times. V and J are TRBV12-3 or TRBV12-4 and TRBJ2-2; D gene ambiguous. V gave up 1 base and J gave up 4 bases, with 13 bases separating them. The CDR3 runs to 16 residues. The CDR3 nucleotides read TGTGCCAGCAGTTTAGGGCTAGGTCTCGGCACCGGGGAGCTGTTTTTT. Protein product: CASSLGLGLGTGELFF.

This clonotype has ten or more counts. CDR3 coding DNA: TGTGCCAGCAGCTTCGGGACAGGGCTCAATCAGCCCCAGCATTTT. Its protein is CASSFGTGLNQPQHF. The chain couples TRBV7-9 to TRBJ1-5; 9 bases line up with TRBD1. The V and J ends lost 3 bases and 3 bases, in that order; junction bases with no gene match: 3. The germline gives CDR1 SEHNR, CDR2 FQNEAQ (reference sequence). The CDR3 contains 15 residues. Full variable domain (outside the CDR3, taken from reference TRBV7-9 and TRBJ1-5): DTGVSQNPRHKITKRGQNVTFRCDPISEHNRLYWYRQTLGQGPEFLTYFQNEAQLEKSRLLSDRFSAERPKGSFSTLEIQRTEQGDSAMYLCASSFGTGLNQPQHFGDGTRLSIL.

This clonotype was observed many times. V is TRBV12-5 and J is TRBJ1-5; D remains unclear. The CDR3 has 12 residues. V lost 4 bases, J lost 7 bases, and 8 bases lay in between. The germline V gene has CDR1 LGHNT and CDR2 FRNRAP. DNA of the CDR3: TGTGCTAGTGGTTGGGAGGGACAGCCCCAGCATTTT. As protein: CASGWEGQPQHF.

This clonotype was picked up a small number of times. The rearrangement joins TRBV7-2 to TRBJ2-5, with TRBD1 matching over 7 bases. With 4 bases clipped from V and 8 bases from J, the junction kept 10 bases outside the gene matches. Per the germline V gene, CDR1 is SGHTA and CDR2 is FQGNSA. CDR3 length equals 14 residues. The CDR3 DNA follows: TGTGCCAGCAGCTCGGGGAACAGGGGTTTAACCCAGTACTTC. Translated, it gives CASSSGNRGLTQYF.

This clonotype has only a few counts. The chain couples TRBV20-1 to TRBJ1-2; 10 bases align to TRBD1. V lost 5 bases and J lost 8; bases outside the gene matches: 5. The CDR3 covers 12 residues. Germline-derived CDR1 and CDR2 are DFQATT and SNEGSKA (reference sequence). The CDR3 is CSAGDRGRGYTF. In DNA, the CDR3 is TGCAGTGCTGGGGACAGGGGAAGGGGCTACACCTTC.